This entry lists 2 T cell receptor beta chains sequenced from one sample in a study of blood T cell repertoires in COVID-19. The table came from immunoSEQ multiplex PCR; TCRdb's copy has only in-frame clones and leaves some out. Here the sample spans about 260,000 clones, around 80% being singletons. Sample: PBMCs or T cells enriched from blood (not recorded which). These receptors all stem from a young man with acute COVID-19.

The chain combines TRBV29-1 with TRBJ1-6; perhaps TRBD1 as D (6 bases). Germline V gene lookup returns CDR1 SQVTM and CDR2 ANQGSEA. V was shortened by 6 bases and J by 5 bases, with 11 bases between the two germline ends. The CDR3 covers 13 residues. The CDR3 protein is CSVQQGNNSPLHF. As DNA, the CDR3 is TGCAGCGTGCAGCAGGGGAATAATTCACCCCTCCACTTT.

This clone was counted at least ten times. V and J are TRBV19 and TRBJ1-5; 7 nucleotides line up with TRBD1. The germline V gene has CDR1 LNHDA and CDR2 SQIVND (reference sequence). The length of the CDR3 is 15 residues. V shed 5 bases, J shed 2 bases, and the junction held 6 bases outside the gene matches. The CDR3 region has the DNA TGTGCCAGTAGTGTGATTACAGGGGGCAATCAGCCCCAGCATTTT. Translated, it gives CASSVITGGNQPQHF.